One sample yielded the 30 T cell receptor beta chains listed below, sequenced in a study of T cell repertoires in cytomegalovirus infection. Each CDR3 protein is one row after TCRdb ran MiXCR on the reads. The sample includes about 680,000 distinct CDR3 sequences, roughly a quarter of them seen just once. The sequencing sample was made of CD8+ T cells from PBMCs. These receptors were obtained from a human donor in good health (CMV status not recorded). Some clones in this sample may be carry-over from other donors' samples.

The sample holds a few counts of this clonotype. This rearrangement joins TRBV7-6 to TRBJ1-1, with D perhaps TRBD1 (5 bases). Germline V lookup: CDR1 SGHVS, CDR2 FNYEAQ. The CDR3 totals 14 residues. V lost 3 bases and J 0 bases, leaving 8 bases between the germline ends. The CDR3 is CASSFDSMNTEAFF. CDR3 nucleotides: TGTGCCAGCAGCTTTGACAGCATGAACACTGAAGCTTTCTTT.

This clonotype was seen ten or more times. The chain employs TRBV7-3 and TRBJ2-5, with D possibly TRBD1 on 5 matching bases. Germline-derived CDR1 and CDR2 are SGHTA and FQGTGA. The CDR3 is 12 residues long. V shed 4 bases and J shed 5 bases, with 8 bases lying between them. The CDR3 loop is CASSSPGETQYF. Here the CDR3 DNA reads TGTGCCAGCAGCTCGCCAGGGGAGACCCAGTACTTC.

The chain couples TRBV19 to TRBJ2-2; the D gene is possibly TRBD2 (5 bases). The germline CDR1 and CDR2 sequences are LNHDA and SQIVND (reference sequence). Deletions cut 5 bases from V and 4 bases from J, with 11 bases between. The length of the CDR3 is 14 residues. CDR3 nucleotides: TGTGCCAGTAGTTCCGGACTGTTCACCGGGGAGCTGTTTTTT. This codes for CASSSGLFTGELFF.

This clonotype was counted at least ten times. The chain employs TRBV7-9 and TRBJ2-6; D not resolved. Per germline, CDR1 SEHNR and CDR2 FQNEAQ (reference sequence). V lost 2 bases, J lost 0 bases, and 20 bases lay in between. This CDR3 comprises 20 residues. This CDR3 reads CASSLIPGPHRSSGANVLTF. The CDR3 region has the DNA TGTGCCAGCAGCTTAATACCGGGCCCCCACAGATCCTCTGGGGCCAACGTCCTGACTTTC.

The genes are TRBV29-1 and TRBJ2-5; D might be TRBD1 (6 bases). CDR1 and CDR2 from the germline V gene are SQVTM and ANQGSEA. The ends were cut back, 7 bases at V and 3 bases at J, with 12 bases in the middle. The CDR3 is 12 residues long. CDR3 in DNA: TGCAGCGGGGCACACAGGGAAGAGACCCAGTACTTC. This sequence encodes CSGAHREETQYF.

The chain has TRBV2 and TRBJ1-5, with D possibly TRBD1 on 5 matching bases. CDR3 length: 13 residues. V lost 7 bases and J lost 4, with 11 bases in between. CDR1 is SNHLY and CDR2 is FYNNEI in the germline V gene. The CDR3 region is CASTRGANQPQHF. Here the CDR3 DNA reads TGTGCCAGCACTAGAGGGGCGAATCAGCCCCAGCATTTT.

This clonotype was counted at least ten times. The gene calls are TRBV6-5 and TRBJ1-5; possible D gene TRBD1, 5 bases. Between the trimmed V and J ends, which lost 2 bases and 2 bases, there was a span of 7 bases. This CDR3 is 14 amino acids long. Germline V gene data show CDR1 as MNHEY and CDR2 as SVGAGI. CDR3 nucleotides: TGTGCCAGCAGTTACAGGGGAGGCAATCAGCCCCAGCATTTT. Protein product: CASSYRGGNQPQHF.

This clonotype came up a few times. The genes are TRBV20-1 and TRBJ2-7; 8 bases are a match to TRBD2. The CDR3 totals 17 residues. Germline V lookup: CDR1 DFQATT, CDR2 SNEGSKA (reference sequence). V shed 0 bases and J 1 base; nucleotides not matched to a gene: 11. The CDR3 DNA is TGCAGTGCTAGAGATCGGCCGTCGGGGGGGGCTTCCTACGAGCAGTACTTC. Protein product: CSARDRPSGGASYEQYF.

Ten or more counts support this clonotype. The genes are TRBV7-2 and TRBJ2-1; 9 positions agree with TRBD1. Per the germline V gene, CDR1 is SGHTA and CDR2 is FQGNSA. The CDR3 extends over 15 amino acids. Trimming at V came to 1 base and at J to 7 bases, leaving 5 bases not matched to a gene. The CDR3, as DNA: TGTGCCAGCAGCTTAGGGGCGACAGGGGGGAATGAGCAGTTCTTC. It encodes CASSLGATGGNEQFF. Full variable domain (remainder filled in from reference TRBV7-2 and TRBJ2-1): GAGVSQSPSNKVTEKGKDVELRCDPISGHTALYWYRQSLGQGLEFLIYFQGNSAPDKSGLPSDRFSAERTGGSVSTLTIQRTQQEDSAVYLCASSLGATGGNEQFFGPGTRLTVL.

The chain uses TRBV7-9 and TRBJ2-5; 7 bases fit TRBD1. Unmatched junction bases numbered 6, after V lost 4 bases and J lost 4 bases. Germline values: CDR1 SEHNR, CDR2 FQNEAQ (reference sequence). CDR3 length equals 14 residues. CDR3 sequence reads: CASSYGQERETQYF. CDR3 sequence (DNA): TGTGCCAGCAGCTACGGACAGGAGAGAGAGACCCAGTACTTC.

The rearrangement joins TRBV3-1 to TRBJ2-1; D unresolved. The CDR3 is 14 amino acids. The germline gives CDR1 LGHDT, CDR2 YNNKEL (reference sequence). V was trimmed by 0 bases and J by 4 bases, leaving 7 bases between them. The CDR3 sequence is CASSQDNRYNEQFF. As DNA, the CDR3 is TGTGCCAGCAGCCAAGATAACCGATACAATGAGCAGTTCTTC.

This clonotype was picked up a small number of times. The chain uses TRBV12-3 or TRBV12-4 and TRBJ2-5; 7 bases line up with TRBD2. This CDR3 spans 16 amino acids. V trimming: 4 bases; J trimming: 2 bases; junction bases outside the gene matches: 10. Written as DNA, the CDR3 is TGTGCCAGCAGTTCACGTCGGGACTACGCTCAAGAGACCCAGTACTTC. Residues: CASSSRRDYAQETQYF.

This clonotype was observed a few times. The chain employs TRBV5-1 and TRBJ2-5; 7 positions match TRBD2. Germline assignment: CDR1 SGHRS and CDR2 YFSETQ. This CDR3 has 15 residues. Germline trimming cut 0 bases from V and 5 bases from J; bases unmatched to any gene: 7. The CDR3 region has the DNA TGCGCCAGCAGCTTGGCAGACGGGGGAGGGGAGACCCAGTACTTC. It codes for CASSLADGGGETQYF.

V usage is TRBV29-1 and J usage is TRBJ2-2, with TRBD1 identical over 11 bases. CDR1 and CDR2 (germline): SQVTM, ANQGSEA. The CDR3 length is 16 residues. With V trimmed by 0 bases and J by 5 bases, 5 bases remained unmatched. DNA of the CDR3: TGCAGCGTTGAAGATCGTTGGGACAGGGGGACCGGGGAGCTGTTTTTT. Residues: CSVEDRWDRGTGELFF.

On this clonotype itself: This sequence may be a read error, since a much larger clone differs from it by one base. This sequence joins TRBV7-2 and TRBJ2-2, with 8 positions matching TRBD1. The CDR3 contains 15 residues. Per germline, CDR1 SGHTA and CDR2 FQGNSA. V was pared by 4 bases and J by 7 bases, with 8 bases of the junction left unmatched. CDR3 protein: CASSSQGVNCGELFF. The CDR3 bases are TGTGCCAGCAGCTCACAGGGGGTTAATTGCGGGGAGCTGTTTTTT.

This clonotype occurred a few times. The rearrangement links TRBV7-9 to TRBJ2-1; 9 nucleotides line up with TRBD2. Germline CDR1 SEHNR, CDR2 FQNEAQ (reference sequence). The CDR3 extends over 14 amino acids. The junction had 10 bases not matched to a gene; V was cut back by 7 bases and J by 9 bases. This CDR3 reads CASTGAGTSFEQFF. The CDR3 DNA reads TGTGCCAGCACCGGAGCCGGGACTAGCTTTGAGCAGTTCTTC.

This chain connects TRBV20-1 to TRBJ2-1, with 10 bases that match TRBD2. Unmatched junction bases numbered 8, after V lost 0 bases and J lost 0 bases. This CDR3 has 18 amino acids. Germline CDR1 and CDR2: DFQATT and SNEGSKA (reference sequence). The CDR3 bases are TGCAGTGCTAGAGATCTGGCTAGCGGGGGTGGCTCCTACAATGAGCAGTTCTTC. It codes for CSARDLASGGGSYNEQFF.

The chain has TRBV14 and TRBJ2-3, with unresolved D. CDR1 and CDR2 from the germline V gene are SGHDN and FVKESK. The CDR3 sequence is 14 residues long. The germline V and J ends were trimmed by 5 bases and 6 bases, with 15 bases remaining between them. CDR3: CASSVDLNADTQYF. The CDR3 coding sequence is TGTGCCAGCAGCGTGGACCTTAACGCCGATACGCAGTATTTT.

This clonotype occurred many times. The CDR3 sequence is CASSLAQGAYNEQFF. The CDR3 nucleotides are TGTGCCAGCAGTTTAGCGCAGGGGGCGTACAATGAGCAGTTCTTC. The chain is built from TRBV27 and TRBJ2-1; 8 positions match TRBD1. This CDR3 has 15 amino acids. Germline V lookup: CDR1 MNHEY, CDR2 SMNVEV (reference sequence). Germline trimming cut 2 bases from V and 4 bases from J; bases unmatched to any gene: 4.

In this sample, this clonotype turned up a few times. The chain uses TRBV12-3 or TRBV12-4 and TRBJ1-2; D gene ambiguous. V was clipped by 1 base and J by 7 bases, with 13 bases between them. This CDR3 spans 14 amino acids. DNA of the CDR3: TGTGCCAGCAGTTTAGGACTCGGGGTTGGTGGCTACACCTTC. Translating it yields CASSLGLGVGGYTF.

The rearrangement links TRBV12-3 or TRBV12-4 to TRBJ2-1; 7 nucleotides match TRBD1. J was trimmed by 4 bases and V by 5 bases; bases with no gene match: 5. The CDR3 is 14 amino acids. CDR3: CASSHRGYYNEQFF. The CDR3 DNA is TGTGCCAGCAGTCACAGGGGCTATTACAATGAGCAGTTCTTC.

Many counts were recorded for this clonotype. V usage is TRBV7-2 and J usage is TRBJ2-1; D unresolved. With 1 base removed from V and 2 bases from J, the gap between germline ends came to 12 bases. CDR3 size: 16 residues. Germline values: CDR1 SGHTA, CDR2 FQGNSA. Here the CDR3 DNA reads TGTGCCAGCAGCTTAGGGAGTACGGCGGCCTACAATGAGCAGTTCTTC. Protein product: CASSLGSTAAYNEQFF.

This clonotype was observed a few times. The V and J genes are TRBV4-1 and TRBJ2-1; D is perhaps TRBD2 (6 bases). V lost 0 bases and J lost 6, with 9 bases in between. CDR3 length: 14 amino acids. Germline assignment: CDR1 MGHRA and CDR2 YSYEKL. CDR3: CASSQDSGSNEQFF. In nucleotides, the CDR3 is TGCGCCAGCAGCCAAGATTCCGGGAGCAATGAGCAGTTCTTC.

The rearrangement joins TRBV5-4 to TRBJ2-7, with 12 bases lining up with TRBD2. Germline V CDR1 and CDR2: SGHNT, YYREEE (reference sequence). There are 14 residues in the CDR3. Trimming cost V 4 bases and J 4 bases; bases outside gene matches: 3. CDR3 in amino acids: CASSVTSGGYEQYV. The CDR3 bases are TGTGCCAGCAGCGTTACTAGCGGGGGGTACGAGCAGTACGTC.

The rearrangement uses TRBV6-5 and TRBJ2-1, with 12 bases identical to TRBD2. CDR1 is MNHEY, CDR2 SVGAGI, per germline. The V gene end was trimmed by 0 bases and the J gene end by 6 bases; junction bases not matched to a gene: 3. This CDR3 contains 16 residues. CDR3 nucleotides: TGTGCCAGCAGTTACTCGCTAGCGGGGGGGCTCAATGAGCAGTTCTTC. Its protein is CASSYSLAGGLNEQFF.

The chain is built from TRBV6-6 and TRBJ1-1; tentatively, D is TRBD1 (6 bases). The CDR3 contains 14 residues. V was cut by 6 bases and J by 2 bases, with 13 bases left in between. Germline loops: CDR1 MNHNY, CDR2 SVGAGI (reference sequence). The CDR3 protein is CASRLWTVNTEAFF. The DNA for the CDR3 is TGTGCCAGCAGATTGTGGACAGTCAACACTGAAGCTTTCTTT.

This clonotype was seen more than once but under ten times. V gene TRBV6-2 or TRBV6-3 combines with J gene TRBJ2-2; D is ambiguous. Trimming removed 0 bases at V and 2 bases at J, with 13 bases between. In germline, CDR1 is MNHEY, CDR2 SVGEGT. This CDR3 region has 17 residues. The CDR3 here is CASSYSRRSFNTGELFF. In DNA form, the CDR3 reads TGTGCCAGCAGTTACTCGAGAAGGTCCTTTAACACCGGGGAGCTGTTTTTT.

This clonotype was counted between two and nine times. The chain joins TRBV15 to TRBJ2-3, with a tentative D call TRBD1 (6 bases). The CDR3 totals 15 residues. V shed 7 bases and J shed 0 bases, with 14 bases lying between them. Germline V CDR1 and CDR2: LNHNV, YYDKDF (reference sequence). CDR3 amino acids: CATTGQLFSTDTQYF. As DNA, the CDR3 is TGTGCCACCACTGGACAGTTGTTTAGCACAGATACGCAGTATTTT.

This clonotype occurred many times. V is TRBV7-2 and J is TRBJ2-1, with D unresolved. CDR3 length: 13 amino acids. CDR1 and CDR2 (germline): SGHTA, FQGNSA. V lost 5 bases and J lost 5, with 10 bases in between. CDR3 region: CASSPYTDNEQFF. The CDR3 bases are TGTGCCAGCAGCCCCTACACGGACAATGAGCAGTTCTTC.

The sample holds many counts of this clonotype. The CDR3 spells CASSRLRTDTQYF. The CDR3 coding sequence is TGTGCCAGCAGCCGCCTAAGGACAGATACGCAGTATTTT. J is TRBJ2-3 and V is TRBV11-2; no reliable D call. The germline V gene encodes CDR1 SGHAT and CDR2 FQNNGV. The V end was cut by 5 bases, the J end by 3 bases, with 9 bases between. This CDR3 has 13 residues.